This TCR beta chain stems from a study of blood T cell repertoires in COVID-19. Study as a whole: Acute and convalescent COVID-19 specimens originated in the United States, Italy and Spain. T cells, B-cell-depleted T cells, or PBMCs provided the cDNA or gDNA that served as material.

Data came from immunoSEQ multiplex PCR; TCRdb stores just in-frame clones and leaves some out. In the table there are roughly 150,000 clones, 70% to 80% of which are singletons. The V segment lost 4 bases and the J segment 5 bases; nucleotides outside the gene matches: 5. CDR1 SGHDT and CDR2 YYEEEE come from the germline V gene. The length of the CDR3 is 13 residues. This rearrangement joins TRBV5-6 to TRBJ2-7; the match to TRBD2 covers 8 bases. The receptor comes from a man aged 55 to 70 with acute or convalescent COVID-19. Sequenced sample: peripheral blood. The CDR3 loop reads CASSLGLGDEQYF. The CDR3, as DNA: TGTGCCAGCAGCCTGGGACTAGGAGACGAGCAGTACTTC.